The clone carrying this TCR beta chain was recorded a few times. This specimen comes from a study of T-cell memory formation after mild COVID-19. Across the study: The TCR clusters were mostly specific to one donor.

V was clipped by 4 bases and J by 6 bases, with 9 bases between them. CDR3 length: 12 amino acids. TCRdb reanalysed the 5' RACE reads using MiXCR and keeps one entry per CDR3 protein. Among hundreds of thousands of distinct CDR3 sequences listed, 15% were seen once. This TCR was recovered from a man between 18 and 29 years old who had mild COVID-19 (a few samples of this study predate the infection). Cell type and time point are not known. The sample comprised PBMCs or a T cell subset sorted from them (not recorded which). The chain uses TRBV12-3 or TRBV12-4 and TRBJ1-1, with unresolved D. The CDR3 DNA sequence: TGTGCCAGCAGTTCATCTGGTCCTGAAGCTTTCTTT. As protein: CASSSSGPEAFF.